The 21 T cell receptor beta chains below were found in one sample sequenced in a study of blood T cell repertoires in COVID-19. The table came from immunoSEQ multiplex PCR; TCRdb's copy has only in-frame clones and leaves some out. The data hold 200,000 to 250,000 clones, with around 90% observed a single time. Sequenced: PBMCs or T cells enriched from blood (not recorded which). The receptors derive from a woman aged 45 to 65 with acute COVID-19.

J is TRBJ2-2 and V is TRBV6-2 or TRBV6-3; 13 bases fit TRBD2. Germline V gives CDR1 MNHEY, CDR2 SVGEGT. The CDR3 runs to 17 residues. V gave up 5 bases and J gave up 6 bases; unmatched junction bases: 9. The DNA of the CDR3 is TGTGCCAGCAGTCCGCGGACTAGCGGGAGAGTGGCCGGGGAGCTGTTTTTT. Translated, it gives CASSPRTSGRVAGELFF.

This chain joins TRBV28 and TRBJ2-7, with 9 bases lining up with TRBD1. Germline trimming cut 6 bases from V and 5 bases from J; bases unmatched to any gene: 8. CDR3 length equals 14 residues. Per the germline V gene, CDR1 is MDHEN and CDR2 is SYDVKM. CDR3 residues: CASSSQGAVDEQYF. Here the CDR3 DNA reads TGTGCCAGCAGCTCACAGGGGGCGGTCGACGAGCAGTACTTC.

V is TRBV28 and J is TRBJ2-1; tentative D call: TRBD1 (6 bases). Trimming stripped 6 bases from V and 9 bases from J, with 15 bases between. Germline V CDR1 and CDR2: MDHEN, SYDVKM. The CDR3 loop spans 13 amino acids. The CDR3 nucleotides are TGTGCCAGCAGGGGTGGGAGAGGGGGTGAGCAGTTCTTC. Translating it yields CASRGGRGGEQFF.

V gene TRBV20-1 combines with J gene TRBJ2-7, with D hard to call. This CDR3 spans 11 amino acids. CDR1 and CDR2 from the germline V gene are DFQATT and SNEGSKA (reference sequence). V lost 2 bases and J 7 bases, leaving 9 bases between the germline ends. CDR3 residues: CSARSRVEQYF. The DNA of the CDR3 is TGCAGTGCTAGATCGCGCGTAGAGCAGTACTTC.

The chain is built from TRBV6-5 and TRBJ2-7; tentative D call: TRBD2 (6 bases). The germline V and J ends were trimmed by 5 bases and 2 bases, with 13 bases remaining between them. CDR1 is MNHEY and CDR2 is SVGAGI in the germline V gene. CDR3 size: 14 residues. In DNA, the CDR3 is TGTGCCAGCAGTCCGCAGGGAGGCCCCTACGAGCAGTACTTC. Translated: CASSPQGGPYEQYF.

J is TRBJ2-3 and V is TRBV27; 7 bases line up with TRBD2. CDR3 length: 14 residues. Losses at the gene ends were 3 bases for V and 4 bases for J; bases not matched to a gene: 4. Germline V gene lookup returns CDR1 MNHEY and CDR2 SMNVEV (reference sequence). The CDR3 loop reads CASSFGLESDTQYF. DNA for the CDR3: TGTGCCAGCAGTTTCGGACTAGAGTCAGATACGCAGTATTTT.

The chain joins TRBV28 to TRBJ1-2, with TRBD1 matching over 10 bases. The CDR3 is 15 residues long. J gave up 2 bases and V 3 bases, and 3 bases lay outside the gene matches. Germline-derived CDR1 and CDR2 are MDHEN and SYDVKM. The CDR3 loop is CASSLGQGLNYGYTF. CDR3 sequence (DNA): TGTGCCAGCAGTTTGGGACAGGGGTTGAACTATGGCTACACCTTC.

The rearrangement uses TRBV3-1 (or the pseudogene TRBV3-2) and TRBJ2-5, with TRBD2 matching over 12 bases. V shed 4 bases, J shed 2 bases, and the junction held 5 bases outside the gene matches. The CDR3 is 16 amino acids. CDR1 and CDR2 (germline): LGHDT, YNNKEL (reference sequence). This chain's CDR3 is CASSLGLAGAQETQYF. DNA of the CDR3: TGTGCCAGCAGCCTGGGACTAGCGGGCGCACAAGAGACCCAGTACTTC.

The J gene is TRBJ2-5, the V gene TRBV7-9; TRBD2 might be the D (6 bases). V gave up 0 bases and J gave up 4 bases, with 9 bases separating them. The germline CDR1 and CDR2 sequences are SEHNR and FQNEAQ (reference sequence). The CDR3 spans 14 residues. CDR3 protein: CASSLAGGGETQYF. The CDR3 DNA is TGTGCCAGCAGCTTAGCGGGAGGAGGAGAGACCCAGTACTTC.

The chain employs TRBV4-3 and TRBJ2-7; tentatively, D is TRBD2 (6 bases). Germline CDR1 and CDR2: LGHNA and YSLEER. The CDR3 length is 15 residues. Trimming left V 2 bases short and J 3 bases short, with 14 bases between. CDR3 nucleotide sequence: TGCGCCAGCAGCCAAAACCGGGACTCATTCTACGAGCAGTACTTC. This codes for CASSQNRDSFYEQYF.

J is TRBJ2-1 and V is TRBV19; the D gene is possibly TRBD1 (6 bases). The CDR3 is 13 amino acids. Deletions cut 4 bases from V and 6 bases from J, with 10 bases between. The germline V gene has CDR1 LNHDA and CDR2 SQIVND (reference sequence). The CDR3 DNA sequence: TGTGCCAGTAGTACCGGACAGATCAATGAGCAGTTCTTC. Its translation: CASSTGQINEQFF.

This clone was counted a single time. The chain is built from TRBV7-9 and TRBJ1-2, with D unresolved. This CDR3 has 13 amino acids. Germline V gives CDR1 SEHNR, CDR2 FQNEAQ (reference sequence). The V end was cut by 5 bases, the J end by 3 bases, with 10 bases between. The CDR3 spells CASSPSGYYGYTF. In DNA form, the CDR3 reads TGTGCCAGCAGCCCCTCGGGGTACTATGGCTACACCTTC.

The V and J genes are TRBV7-2 and TRBJ2-5; 7 nucleotides agree with TRBD2. This CDR3 is 13 amino acids long. Germline assignment: CDR1 SGHTA and CDR2 FQGNSA. V lost 11 bases to trimming and J lost 4 bases; unmatched junction nucleotides: 10. The CDR3 DNA is TGTGCCGCAGGACGCGGGAGTGGAGAGACCCAGTACTTC. It is translated as CAAGRGSGETQYF.

The V and J genes are TRBV3-1 (or the pseudogene TRBV3-2) and TRBJ1-2; D unresolved. The V end lost 4 bases, the J end lost 2 bases, and 8 bases lay between the germline ends. This CDR3 has 13 amino acids. Per the germline V gene, CDR1 is LGHDT and CDR2 is YNNKEL (reference sequence). Here the CDR3 reads CASSPNRNYGYTF. The DNA of the CDR3 is TGTGCCAGCAGCCCCAACAGAAACTATGGCTACACCTTC.

The J gene is TRBJ1-3, the V gene TRBV9, with D perhaps matching TRBD1 (6 bases). CDR3 length: 16 residues. Trimming cost V 0 bases and J 0 bases, with 10 bases left between them. Looked up from germline, CDR1 is SGDLS and CDR2 is YYNGEE. The DNA for the CDR3 is TGTGCCAGCAGCGTAGCTACGACAGGCTCTGGAAACACCATATATTTT. Protein: CASSVATTGSGNTIYF.

This sequence joins TRBV6-4 and TRBJ2-2; 7 nucleotides align to TRBD1. CDR3 length: 15 residues. CDR1 and CDR2 from the germline V gene are MRHNA and SNTAGT. Germline trimming cut 6 bases from V and 0 bases from J; bases unmatched to any gene: 4. The CDR3 bases are TGTGCCAGCAGCATGACAGGGACGAACACCGGGGAGCTGTTTTTT. This encodes CASSMTGTNTGELFF.

The chain combines TRBV19 with TRBJ2-3; 10 positions match TRBD2. With 4 bases clipped from V and 4 bases from J, the junction kept 11 bases outside the gene matches. Germline loops: CDR1 LNHDA, CDR2 SQIVND (reference sequence). The CDR3 loop spans 17 amino acids. This CDR3 reads CASSTDGLAGVADTQYF. CDR3 nucleotide sequence: TGTGCCAGTAGTACCGATGGGCTAGCGGGAGTTGCAGATACGCAGTATTTT. The full variable domain, its missing parts supplied by reference TRBV19 and TRBJ2-3, is DGGITQSPKYLFRKEGQNVTLSCEQNLNHDAMYWYRQDPGQGLRLIYYSQIVNDFQKGDIAEGYSVSREKKESFPLTVTSAQKNPTAFYLCASSTDGLAGVADTQYFGPGTRLTVL.

The gene calls are TRBV11-2 and TRBJ2-5; D possibly corresponds to TRBD2 (6 bases). V was trimmed by 5 bases and J by 4 bases, leaving 20 bases between them. This CDR3 is 16 amino acids long. From germline, CDR1 is SGHAT and CDR2 FQNNGV. The CDR3 loop reads CASSPWGHGGRETQYF. CDR3 in DNA: TGTGCCAGCAGCCCATGGGGCCATGGGGGGAGAGAGACCCAGTACTTC.

V usage is TRBV7-3 and J usage is TRBJ1-1; D gene uncertain. Germline V lookup: CDR1 SGHTA, CDR2 FQGTGA. Trimming removed 5 bases at V and 1 base at J, with 17 bases between. The CDR3 runs 16 residues. CDR3 sequence: CASSPPHPSANTEAFF. DNA of the CDR3: TGTGCCAGCAGCCCCCCACACCCTTCCGCGAACACTGAAGCTTTCTTT.

This sequence joins TRBV28 and TRBJ2-2, with D perhaps TRBD1 (6 bases). The germline CDR1 and CDR2 sequences are MDHEN and SYDVKM. V lost 6 bases and J 9 bases, leaving 11 bases between the germline ends. The CDR3 runs 12 residues. The CDR3 here is CASRDRSRELFF. Written as DNA, the CDR3 is TGTGCCAGCAGGGACAGATCTCGGGAGCTGTTTTTT.

The table lists this clone with a few counts. This chain joins TRBV5-1 and TRBJ1-3; 8 nucleotides agree with TRBD1. CDR1 is SGHRS and CDR2 is YFSETQ in the germline V gene. The CDR3 runs 15 residues. V was pared by 3 bases and J by 4 bases, with 6 bases of the junction left unmatched. Here the CDR3 reads CASSWTGNQGNTIYF. The CDR3 DNA reads TGCGCCAGCAGCTGGACAGGGAACCAAGGAAACACCATATATTTT.